The 5 T cell receptor beta chains below all came from one sample that was sequenced in a study of blood T cell repertoires in COVID-19. The assay was immunoSEQ multiplex PCR, and TCRdb's table has in-frame clones only and misses some. This sample carries 120,000 or so clones, about 74% of them seen once, and the ten largest clones take roughly 5.6%. Sequenced input: peripheral blood. The origin of the receptors is a man in his sixties or seventies with acute or convalescent COVID-19.

This chain connects TRBV28 to TRBJ2-7, with 8 bases lining up with TRBD2. The CDR3 consists of 15 residues. V lost 7 bases and J lost 3; bases outside the gene matches: 11. The germline V gene has CDR1 MDHEN and CDR2 SYDVKM. The CDR3 nucleotides read TGTGCCAGCACCTCGGGGGGGGGACGCAACTACGAGCAGTACTTC. It translates to CASTSGGGRNYEQYF.

The chain employs TRBV15 and TRBJ2-7; 10 bases align to TRBD2. J was trimmed by 3 bases and V by 3 bases; bases with no gene match: 11. Germline V CDR1 and CDR2: LNHNV, YYDKDF (reference sequence). This CDR3 comprises 17 residues. The CDR3 reads CATSRASGSQEDYEQYF. The CDR3 bases are TGTGCCACCAGCAGGGCTAGCGGGAGCCAGGAGGACTACGAGCAGTACTTC.

The genes are TRBV28 and TRBJ2-1; no clear D gene. CDR3 length equals 16 residues. Germline values: CDR1 MDHEN, CDR2 SYDVKM. The V end was cut by 3 bases, the J end by 5 bases, with 17 bases between. The CDR3 loop is CASSFPLYRPDNEQFF. The CDR3 DNA is TGTGCCAGCAGTTTCCCCCTTTACAGACCCGACAATGAGCAGTTCTTC. The whole variable domain, filled in from reference TRBV28 and TRBJ2-1, reads DVKVTQSSRYLVKRTGEKVFLECVQDMDHENMFWYRQDPGLGLRLIYFSYDVKMKEKGDIPEGYSVSREKKERFSLILESASTNQTSMYLCASSFPLYRPDNEQFFGPGTRLTVL.

The chain combines TRBV5-1 with TRBJ2-5, with D possibly being TRBD1 (6 bases). This CDR3 is built from 16 residues. Looked up from germline, CDR1 is SGHRS and CDR2 is YFSETQ. V was pared by 0 bases and J by 2 bases, with 14 bases between. In DNA, the CDR3 is TGCGCCAGCAGCTTGGGGGTGGGACACAAGCAAGAGACCCAGTACTTC. It translates to CASSLGVGHKQETQYF.

The chain is built from TRBV7-2 and TRBJ2-7; possible D gene TRBD1, 5 bases. The germline CDR1 and CDR2 sequences are SGHTA and FQGNSA. V lost 5 bases to trimming and J lost 0 bases, with 11 bases between them. This CDR3 spans 14 amino acids. This CDR3 reads CASSPQGISYEQYF. The CDR3 region has the DNA TGTGCCAGCAGCCCCCAGGGAATCTCCTACGAGCAGTACTTC.